This T cell receptor (beta chain) was identified in a study of blood T cell repertoires in COVID-19. The CDR3 covers 13 residues. Germline CDR1 and CDR2: MNHEY and SVGAGI. Losses at the gene ends were 6 bases for V and 7 bases for J; bases not matched to a gene: 5. This clone was counted between two and nine times. Authors' data handling: Amplifying reference gene primers gave estimates of nucleated cell counts. Generated by immunoSEQ multiplex PCR, the TCRdb table keeps only in-frame clones and is missing some. That table supplies the V and J calls and clone size; D and trimming were determined from the DNA. The sample includes around 99,000 clones, around four fifths seen only once; the top ten take around a sixth.

The TCR sequence derives from an older woman with acute or convalescent COVID-19. Specimen: peripheral blood. This chain joins TRBV6-5 and TRBJ2-1; 8 bases fit TRBD2. CDR3 sequence: CASRRAGVNEQFF. CDR3 DNA sequence: TGTGCCAGCAGGCGAGCGGGAGTTAATGAGCAGTTCTTC.